This T cell receptor beta chain was sequenced during a study of cytomegalovirus exposure and HLA in healthy donors. The CDR3 has 11 residues. The V gene lost 2 bases and the J gene lost 4 bases, with 5 bases spanning the gap. CDR1 is DFQATT, CDR2 SNEGSKA, per germline (reference sequence). With regard to this clone: The sample contains more than one DNA sequence encoding this CDR3.

Using immunoSEQ multiplex PCR, the repertoire was profiled, and TCRdb retains in-frame clones only, with some absent. The data contain approximately 160,000 clones, approximately 96% of them singletons. Sequenced material: PBMCs. The chain links TRBV20-1 to TRBJ1-2; tentatively, D is TRBD1 (5 bases). This receptor was taken from a woman aged 18-29 years in good health and CMV-seronegative. CDR3 DNA sequence: TGCAGTGCTAGACAGGGCTATGGCTACACCTTC. Protein product: CSARQGYGYTF.